These T cell receptor beta chains were read from a single sample in a study of chemoradiotherapy in HPV16-positive cancers. Produced via immunoSEQ multiplex PCR; TCRdb's table is partial and in-frame only. The table lists a few hundred clones, just under 85% of them singletons, with under 10% in the top ten. The specimen was tumor tissue, collected from a patient who underwent chemoradiotherapy. The receptors come from a human donor with HPV-associated anogenital cancer. Each CDR3 is given with its conserved first and last residue. D genes are given only for firm matches. Size is stated for part of the rows, as once, few or many counts, or as a class when the clone is expanded.

V gene	clone size	CDR3 length	D gene	J gene	CDR3 protein	CDR3 DNA
TRBV15	.	16	TRBD2	TRBJ2-3	CATSREGLAGSDTQYF	TGTGCCACCAGCAGAGAGGGACTAGCGGGCTCAGATACGCAGTATTTT
TRBV11-3	few	15	.	TRBJ1-1	CASSPSGQKDTEAFF	TGTGCCAGCAGCCCCTCGGGCCAAAAGGACACTGAAGCTTTCTTT
TRBV6-4	.	16	TRBD2	TRBJ2-3	CASSDSSSGATDTQYF	TGTGCCAGCAGTGACTCGTCTAGCGGAGCCACAGATACGCAGTATTTT
TRBV25-1	.	12	.	TRBJ2-7	CASSGPIYEQYF	TGTGCCAGCAGTGGGCCGATCTACGAGCAGTACTTC
TRBV10-1	.	14	TRBD2	TRBJ2-1	CASAGASGDNEQFF	TGCGCCAGCGCCGGGGCTAGCGGGGACAATGAGCAGTTCTTC
TRBV7-8	.	15	.	TRBJ1-4	CASSRLAETNEKLFF	TGTGCCAGCAGCCGACTTGCGGAAACTAATGAAAAACTGTTTTTT
TRBV6-6	.	15	TRBD1	TRBJ1-5	CASSLGGDRGQPQHF	TGTGCCAGCAGCCTCGGAGGAGACAGGGGTCAGCCCCAGCATTTT
TRBV4-3	.	15	.	TRBJ1-1	CASSQGLRVNTEAFF	TGCGCCAGCAGCCAAGGGCTGAGGGTGAACACTGAAGCTTTCTTT
TRBV9	.	14	TRBD2	TRBJ2-3	CASSAGGGPDTQYF	TGTGCCAGCAGCGCTGGGGGAGGGCCGGATACGCAGTATTTT
TRBV27	.	14	TRBD1	TRBJ2-7	CASTKTGPPYEQYF	TGTGCCAGCACGAAGACAGGGCCCCCCTACGAGCAGTACTTC